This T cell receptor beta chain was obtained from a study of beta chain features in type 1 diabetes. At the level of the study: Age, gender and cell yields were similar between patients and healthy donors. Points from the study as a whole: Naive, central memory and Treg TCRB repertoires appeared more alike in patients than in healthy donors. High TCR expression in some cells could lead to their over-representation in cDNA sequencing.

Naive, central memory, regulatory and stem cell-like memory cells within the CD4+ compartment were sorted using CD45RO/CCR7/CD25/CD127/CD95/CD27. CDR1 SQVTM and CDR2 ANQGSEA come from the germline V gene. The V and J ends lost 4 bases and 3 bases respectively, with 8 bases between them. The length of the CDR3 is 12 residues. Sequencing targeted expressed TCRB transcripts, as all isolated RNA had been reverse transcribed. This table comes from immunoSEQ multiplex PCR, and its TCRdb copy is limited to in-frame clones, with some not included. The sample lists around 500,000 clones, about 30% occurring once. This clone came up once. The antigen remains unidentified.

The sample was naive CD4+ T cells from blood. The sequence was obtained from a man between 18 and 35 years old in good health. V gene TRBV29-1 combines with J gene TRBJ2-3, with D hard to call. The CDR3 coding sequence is TGCAGCGTTGTCATCGGAACAGATACGCAGTATTTT. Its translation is CSVVIGTDTQYF.